The sequence of this T cell receptor (beta chain) was determined in a study of blood T cell repertoires in COVID-19. Study as a whole: There were acute and convalescent COVID-19 samples, and they came from the United States, Italy and Spain.

The data were produced by immunoSEQ multiplex PCR, yet TCRdb's version contains in-frame clones alone and is incomplete. Of fewer than 95,000 clones detected, approximately 74% appear once; the ten largest clones hold about 3.9%. Followed over time, Seattle patients had been enrolled while infection was active. Germline CDR1 LNHDA, CDR2 SQIVND (reference sequence). The CDR3 loop spans 15 amino acids. Trimming cost V 5 bases and J 5 bases; bases outside gene matches: 9. V and J are TRBV19 and TRBJ2-5, with TRBD2 matching 9 bases. The origin of this receptor is an older man with COVID-19, enrolled during active disease. Specimen: peripheral blood. The CDR3 sequence is CASSQLAGVPETQYF. The CDR3, as DNA: TGTGCCAGTAGTCAACTAGCGGGTGTCCCCGAGACCCAGTACTTC.